This entry lists 27 T cell receptor beta chains sequenced from one sample in a study of blood T cell repertoires in COVID-19. Profiling relied on immunoSEQ multiplex PCR, and the TCRdb table lists in-frame clones only, not all of them. The table lists 150,000 to 200,000 clones, roughly 77% of them singletons. Sequenced input: peripheral blood. These receptors were collected from a woman in her thirties or forties with COVID-19, enrolled during active disease.

V usage is TRBV3-1 (or the pseudogene TRBV3-2) and J usage is TRBJ2-7; D is ambiguous. Germline CDR1 LGHDT, CDR2 YNNKEL (reference sequence). V lost 4 bases to trimming and J lost 3 bases, with 4 bases between them. The CDR3 loop spans 11 amino acids. The CDR3: CASSLNYEQYF. The CDR3 region has the DNA TGTGCCAGCAGCCTTAACTACGAGCAGTACTTC.

J is TRBJ2-7 and V is TRBV30; no reliable D call. Per germline, CDR1 GTSNPN and CDR2 SVGIG (reference sequence). V was clipped by 2 bases and J by 3 bases, with 5 bases between them. This CDR3 has 11 residues. CDR3 coding DNA: TGTGCCTGGAGTAATTACTACGAGCAGTACTTC. It translates to CAWSNYYEQYF.

This chain uses TRBV20-1 with TRBJ2-7; the match to TRBD2 covers 9 bases. This CDR3 has 14 residues. The V and J ends lost 3 bases and 3 bases, in that order; junction bases with no gene match: 6. CDR1 is DFQATT, CDR2 SNEGSKA, per germline (reference sequence). The CDR3 DNA reads TGCAGTGCTAGTAGGCTAGCGGGACTCTACGAGCAGTACTTC. Its translation is CSASRLAGLYEQYF.

This clone was recorded a few times. This chain uses TRBV19 with TRBJ1-6, with 10 bases matching TRBD1. Germline V CDR1 and CDR2: LNHDA, SQIVND (reference sequence). This CDR3 comprises 12 residues. Trimming removed 10 bases from V and 9 bases from J; junction bases left unmatched: 3. CDR3 sequence (DNA): TGTGCCACCCGGGACAGGGGTTCACCCCTCCACTTT. This codes for CATRDRGSPLHF.

The J gene is TRBJ1-2, the V gene TRBV10-3, with 7 bases identical to TRBD1. This CDR3 comprises 17 residues. Unmatched junction bases numbered 13, after V lost 0 bases and J lost 6 bases. From germline, CDR1 is ENHRY and CDR2 SYGVKD. The CDR3 protein is CAISESRGRGTGDGYTF. In DNA, the CDR3 is TGTGCCATCAGTGAGTCGAGAGGCAGGGGGACCGGAGATGGCTACACCTTC.

The genes are TRBV5-1 and TRBJ2-2; TRBD2 agrees at 11 bases. Per germline, CDR1 SGHRS and CDR2 YFSETQ. There are 17 residues in the CDR3. Trimming removed 0 bases from V and 5 bases from J; junction bases left unmatched: 6. Here the CDR3 reads CASSLASGGPGTGELFF. CDR3 sequence (DNA): TGCGCCAGCAGCTTGGCTAGCGGGGGGCCGGGGACCGGGGAGCTGTTTTTT.

This sequence joins TRBV7-3 and TRBJ2-3; D is ambiguous. This CDR3 contains 14 residues. Per germline, CDR1 SGHTA and CDR2 FQGTGA. V was pared by 2 bases and J by 8 bases, with 14 bases between. This CDR3 reads CASSLELFGGTQYF. The CDR3 nucleotides are TGTGCCAGCAGCTTAGAATTATTCGGTGGTACGCAGTATTTT.

The chain uses TRBV4-2 and TRBJ2-2; TRBD1 is a possible D gene (5 bases). Trimming cost V 0 bases and J 2 bases, with 7 bases left between them. Per germline, CDR1 LGHNA and CDR2 YNFKEQ. The CDR3 length is 15 residues. The CDR3 region is CASSQDQGNTGELFF. In DNA, the CDR3 is TGTGCCAGCAGCCAAGATCAGGGCAACACCGGGGAGCTGTTTTTT.

The J gene is TRBJ2-7, the V gene TRBV15; 8 bases agree with TRBD1. This CDR3 is built from 14 residues. With V trimmed by 5 bases and J by 7 bases, 10 bases remained unmatched. Germline assignment: CDR1 LNHNV and CDR2 YYDKDF (reference sequence). The CDR3 loop is CATSFDRGRGEQYF. For the CDR3, the DNA is TGTGCCACCAGCTTCGACAGGGGCCGTGGGGAGCAGTACTTC.

The chain employs TRBV9 and TRBJ2-1, with 7 nucleotides matching TRBD2. V was pared by 3 bases and J by 2 bases, with 5 bases of the junction left unmatched. CDR1 SGDLS and CDR2 YYNGEE come from the germline V gene. The CDR3 spans 15 residues. The chain's CDR3 is CASSARDYPYNEQFF. For the CDR3, the DNA is TGTGCCAGCAGCGCACGGGACTACCCCTACAATGAGCAGTTCTTC.

DNA of the CDR3: TGTGCCAGCAGGGATGCGGGACTCACCTACGAGCAGTACTTC. This codes for CASRDAGLTYEQYF. The chain has TRBV6-5 and TRBJ2-7, with D perhaps matching TRBD2 (6 bases). The CDR3 runs 14 residues. Trimming stripped 6 bases from V and 2 bases from J, with 14 bases between. Germline V CDR1 and CDR2: MNHEY, SVGAGI.

The chain is built from TRBV9 and TRBJ2-1; a weak D match, TRBD1 (6 bases). In germline, CDR1 is SGDLS, CDR2 YYNGEE. The length of the CDR3 is 13 residues. The germline V and J ends were trimmed by 4 bases and 8 bases, with 13 bases remaining between them. The CDR3 DNA reads as TGTGCCAGCAGCCCCCAGCAGGGGTATGAGCAGTTCTTC. This translates into CASSPQQGYEQFF.

The chain recombines TRBV11-3 with TRBJ2-1; TRBD1 matches at 8 bases. This CDR3 comprises 16 residues. Germline CDR1 SGHNT, CDR2 YENEEA. After removal of 2 bases from V and 7 bases from J, the junction contained 10 bases not matched to a gene. DNA for the CDR3: TGTGCCAGCAGCTTATCATTGGGACAGGAAAAAAATGAGCAGTTCTTC. Translating it yields CASSLSLGQEKNEQFF. Full variable domain (missing parts from reference TRBV11-3 and TRBJ2-1): EAGVVQSPRYKIIEKKQPVAFWCNPISGHNTLYWYLQNLGQGPELLIRYENEEAVDDSQLPKDRFSAERLKGVDSTLKIQPAELGDSAVYLCASSLSLGQEKNEQFFGPGTRLTVL.

The chain joins TRBV12-3 or TRBV12-4 to TRBJ1-1; no clear D. This CDR3 spans 12 amino acids. V was trimmed by 6 bases and J by 1 base, leaving 6 bases between them. Here the CDR3 DNA reads TGTGCCAGCAGCCCAGGGAACACTGAAGCTTTCTTT. Protein sequence: CASSPGNTEAFF.

CDR3 amino acids: CASSLDGQGTYEQYF. As DNA, the CDR3 is TGCGCCAGCAGCTTGGATGGACAGGGCACCTACGAGCAGTACTTC. The chain joins TRBV5-1 to TRBJ2-7, with 8 bases fitting TRBD1. The J segment lost 2 bases and the V segment lost 0 bases, leaving 4 bases of the junction unmatched. CDR3 length: 15 amino acids. Germline-derived CDR1 and CDR2 are SGHRS and YFSETQ.

This chain links TRBV21-1 with TRBJ1-2; TRBD1 reflects the table's D call only, with no check against the DNA. TRBV21-1 is shown as a pseudogene. This CDR3 spans 12 amino acids. The CDR3 DNA is TGTGCCAGCAGCAAGCAGGTAGAGGGCTACACCTTC. Its translation: CASSKQVEGYTF.

This clone was observed a handful of times. The chain recombines TRBV7-2 with TRBJ1-5; possible D gene TRBD1, 5 bases. Trimming left V 5 bases short and J 1 base short, with 12 bases between. Per the germline V gene, CDR1 is SGHTA and CDR2 is FQGNSA. The CDR3 is 15 amino acids. Written as DNA, the CDR3 is TGTGCCAGCAGCGAACAGGTGCTCAGCAATCAGCCCCAGCATTTT. Translation: CASSEQVLSNQPQHF.

The rearrangement links TRBV27 to TRBJ2-7; TRBD1 agrees at 9 bases. There are 14 residues in the CDR3. Germline values: CDR1 MNHEY, CDR2 SMNVEV (reference sequence). The ends lost 6 bases at V and 1 base at J; junction bases unmatched: 4. CDR3 in DNA: TGTGCCAGCAGAAGACAGGGGGGTTCCTACGAGCAGTACTTC. Residues: CASRRQGGSYEQYF.

This sequence joins TRBV15 and TRBJ1-5; no definite D call. The length of the CDR3 is 12 residues. With 4 bases removed from V and 5 bases from J, the gap between germline ends came to 6 bases. Germline V gives CDR1 LNHNV, CDR2 YYDKDF (reference sequence). This chain's CDR3 is CATSTPDQPQHF. As DNA, the CDR3 is TGTGCCACCAGCACCCCAGATCAGCCCCAGCATTTT.

The rearrangement uses TRBV11-2 and TRBJ1-1; D remains unclear. The CDR3 has 13 residues. Germline V gene lookup returns CDR1 SGHAT and CDR2 FQNNGV. Between the trimmed V and J ends, which lost 5 bases and 12 bases, there was a span of 19 bases. In DNA, the CDR3 is TGTGCCAGCAGCCCCACCTCAGTGGGGAGGTCTTTCTTT. It yields the protein CASSPTSVGRSFF.

This CDR3 reads CASSLGGGNQPQHF. The CDR3 DNA reads TGTGCCAGTAGTCTTGGGGGCGGCAATCAGCCCCAGCATTTT. The chain joins TRBV19 to TRBJ1-5; possibly TRBD1 for D (6 bases). The CDR3 length is 14 residues. V dropped 5 bases and J dropped 2 bases, with 10 bases sitting between them. Germline loops: CDR1 LNHDA, CDR2 SQIVND (reference sequence).

The chain is built from TRBV5-1 and TRBJ2-1; 10 positions match TRBD2. With V trimmed by 4 bases and J by 3 bases, 7 bases remained unmatched. The CDR3 loop spans 16 amino acids. The germline gives CDR1 SGHRS, CDR2 YFSETQ. CDR3 in DNA: TGCGCCAGCAGCCTTCAAGCGGGAGGGAACTACAATGAGCAGTTCTTC. This gives the protein CASSLQAGGNYNEQFF.

The rearrangement links TRBV30 to TRBJ2-2, with D hard to call. Germline assignment: CDR1 GTSNPN and CDR2 SVGIG (reference sequence). The CDR3 runs to 13 residues. Trimming left V 2 bases short and J 1 base short, with 5 bases between. The CDR3 here is CAWSRLNTGELFF. CDR3 nucleotide sequence: TGTGCCTGGAGTCGTTTGAACACCGGGGAGCTGTTTTTT.

The chain employs TRBV5-1 and TRBJ2-1, with TRBD2 matching 9 bases. V lost 4 bases and J lost 6; bases outside the gene matches: 11. The length of the CDR3 is 16 residues. The germline gives CDR1 SGHRS, CDR2 YFSETQ. The DNA for the CDR3 is TGCGCCAGCAGCCGCGGGGCGGCGGGAGGGTTCAATGAGCAGTTCTTC. Translating it yields CASSRGAAGGFNEQFF.

The genes are TRBV6-2 or TRBV6-3 and TRBJ2-7, with 9 nucleotides matching TRBD2. J lost 7 bases, V lost 4 bases, and 11 bases had no gene match. The CDR3 is 15 amino acids. CDR1 is MNHEY, CDR2 SVGEGT, per germline. The CDR3 coding sequence is TGTGCCAGCAGTTCCCCGAGCGCGGGGGGGAGAGAGCAGTACTTC. This gives the protein CASSSPSAGGREQYF.

The V and J genes are TRBV7-2 and TRBJ2-1; TRBD2 agrees at 11 bases. This CDR3 contains 15 residues. The V segment lost 4 bases and the J segment 4 bases; nucleotides outside the gene matches: 3. CDR1 is SGHTA and CDR2 is FQGNSA in the germline V gene. The CDR3 DNA is TGTGCCAGCAGCTCTAGCGGGGGGAGGTACAATGAGCAGTTCTTC. It is translated as CASSSSGGRYNEQFF.

The chain employs TRBV5-4 and TRBJ2-3; 10 nucleotides align to TRBD1. Germline-derived CDR1 and CDR2 are SGHNT and YYREEE (reference sequence). There are 14 residues in the CDR3. V shed 4 bases and J 6 bases; nucleotides not matched to a gene: 5. CDR3 sequence reads: CASSRDRGSDTQYF. For the CDR3, the DNA is TGTGCCAGCAGCCGGGACAGGGGTTCGGATACGCAGTATTTT.